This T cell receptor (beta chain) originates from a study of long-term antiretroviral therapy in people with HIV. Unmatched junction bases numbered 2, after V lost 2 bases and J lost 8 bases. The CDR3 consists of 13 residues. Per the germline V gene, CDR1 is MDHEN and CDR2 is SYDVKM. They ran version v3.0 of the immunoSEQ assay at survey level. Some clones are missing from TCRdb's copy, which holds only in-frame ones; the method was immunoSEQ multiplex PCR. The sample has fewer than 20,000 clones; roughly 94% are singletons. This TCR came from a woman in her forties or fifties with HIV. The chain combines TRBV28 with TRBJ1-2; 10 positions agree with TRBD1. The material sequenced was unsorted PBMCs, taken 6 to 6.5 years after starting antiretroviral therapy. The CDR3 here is CASSLGGQGGYTF. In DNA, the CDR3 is TGTGCCAGCAGTTTAGGGGGACAGGGGGGCTACACCTTC.